These T cell receptor beta chains were read from a single sample in a study of blood T cell repertoires in COVID-19. Here immunoSEQ multiplex PCR was the method, and the copy in TCRdb shows in-frame clones only, minus some. The repertoire has about 250,000 clones, roughly 84% of them found once; the top ten carry approximately 30%. The specimen was peripheral blood. These TCRs come from a man aged 40-55 years with acute or convalescent COVID-19. Each CDR3 is given with its conserved first and last residue. Each record gives: D gene, clone size, J gene, V gene, CDR3 protein, CDR3 DNA. The D gene is left open where the match is weak. Clone sizes are given selectively: once, few, many, or a class where the clone is expanded.

TRBD2 NA TRBJ2-1 TRBV3-1/TRBV3-2 CASGYSSGSLDEQFF TGTGCCAGCGGCTATTCTAGCGGGAGTCTGGATGAGCAGTTCTTC
NA NA TRBJ2-2 TRBV5-4 CASSLGQTGELFF TGTGCCAGCAGCTTGGGACAGACCGGGGAGCTGTTTTTT
NA NA TRBJ1-6 TRBV7-9 CASSSSGTPLHF TGTGCCAGCAGCTCCTCGGGAACACCCCTCCACTTT
TRBD1 NA TRBJ1-1 TRBV16 CASSRQTGGHSTEAFF TGTGCCAGCAGCCGACAGACAGGGGGTCATAGCACTGAAGCTTTCTTT
TRBD1 once TRBJ2-3 TRBV15 CATSRIDRATDTQYF TGTGCCACCAGCAGAATAGACAGGGCCACAGATACGCAGTATTTT
NA once TRBJ2-3 TRBV12-3/TRBV12-4 CASSLGRVQYF TGTGCCAGCAGTTTAGGGAGGGTGCAGTATTTT
NA NA TRBJ1-1 TRBV19 CASSIRGGFTEAFF TGTGCCAGTAGTATACGGGGGGGCTTCACTGAAGCTTTCTTT
NA NA TRBJ1-1 TRBV30 CAWSRELPGTEAFF TGTGCCTGGAGTCGGGAACTGCCGGGCACTGAAGCTTTCTTT
NA NA TRBJ2-5 TRBV29-1 CSVEPTVGGETQYF TGCAGCGTTGAGCCGACAGTTGGAGGGGAGACCCAGTACTTC
NA NA TRBJ2-7 TRBV5-1 CASSPPQRRAYEQYF TGCGCCAGCAGTCCACCGCAACGGAGAGCCTACGAGCAGTACTTC
NA NA TRBJ2-3 TRBV9 CASSPRAPNTDTQYF TGTGCCAGCAGCCCCCGAGCCCCAAACACAGATACGCAGTATTTT
NA NA TRBJ1-5 TRBV30 CAWSGQNQPQHF TGTGCCTGGAGTGGACAAAATCAGCCCCAGCATTTT
TRBD2 NA TRBJ2-1 TRBV3-1/TRBV3-2 CASSPKLGLAALNEQFF TGTGCCAGCAGCCCAAAACTGGGACTAGCGGCACTTAATGAGCAGTTCTTC
NA NA TRBJ2-2 TRBV28 CASSLRLNGELFF TGTGCCAGCAGTCTGCGACTTAACGGGGAGCTGTTTTTT
NA few TRBJ1-2 TRBV6-2/TRBV6-3 CASSWSSGYGYTF TGTGCCAGCAGTTGGAGTAGTGGCTATGGCTACACCTTC
TRBD1 once TRBJ1-2 TRBV27 CASSLVRERGHGYTF TGTGCCAGCAGTTTAGTTAGGGAAAGGGGGCATGGCTACACCTTC
NA NA TRBJ1-2 TRBV29-1 CSVVSGSLYGYTF TGCAGCGTTGTCTCGGGATCATTATATGGCTACACCTTC
NA NA TRBJ2-7 TRBV4-2 CASSQGLGPLYEQYF TGTGCCAGCAGCCAAGGTCTAGGCCCCCTCTACGAGCAGTACTTC
NA NA TRBJ2-7 TRBV6-5 CASSRPGSYEQYF TGTGCCAGCAGTCGCCCAGGGTCCTACGAGCAGTACTTC
TRBD1 NA TRBJ2-7 TRBV29-1 CSVAHPGTGGWSSYEQYF TGCAGCGTAGCCCATCCCGGGACAGGGGGCTGGAGCTCCTACGAGCAGTACTTC
TRBD1 once TRBJ1-6 TRBV29-1 CSVATGGDSPLHF TGCAGCGTTGCGACAGGGGGCGATTCACCCCTCCACTTT
TRBD2 NA TRBJ2-2 TRBV9 CASTSGRSTGELFF TGTGCCAGCACTAGCGGGAGGTCTACCGGGGAGCTGTTTTTT
NA NA TRBJ1-5 TRBV6-4 CASSDSGLRSNQPQHF TGTGCCAGCAGTGACTCGGGACTTAGGAGCAATCAGCCCCAGCATTTT
NA NA TRBJ2-7 TRBV11-2 CASSLGVGAYEQYF TGTGCCAGCAGCCTTGGGGTAGGGGCCTACGAGCAGTACTTC
NA few TRBJ2-7 TRBV19 CASRSTGEQYF TGTGCCAGTAGGAGCACAGGGGAGCAGTACTTC
NA NA TRBJ2-1 TRBV4-1 CASSQGRGRATNNEQFF TGCGCCAGCAGCCAGGGTCGAGGGAGAGCTACGAACAATGAGCAGTTCTTC
TRBD2 few TRBJ2-3 TRBV29-1 CSVSLRTSGTSTDTQYF TGCAGCGTATCTCTACGGACTAGCGGTACTAGCACAGATACGCAGTATTTT
TRBD2 NA TRBJ2-7 TRBV2 CASRRGGWSYEQYF TGTGCCAGCCGCCGGGGGGGTTGGTCCTACGAGCAGTACTTC
TRBD2 NA TRBJ2-7 TRBV19 CASSSRGGTSGEQYF TGTGCCAGTAGTAGTCGGGGTGGGACTAGCGGCGAGCAGTACTTC
TRBD2 NA TRBJ2-2 TRBV2 CATGRGGLAGTGELFF TGTGCCACCGGACGTGGGGGGTTAGCGGGAACCGGGGAGCTGTTTTTT
TRBD1 NA TRBJ2-3 TRBV18 CASSPLTGGSTDTQYF TGTGCCAGCTCACCACTTACAGGGGGCAGCACAGATACGCAGTATTTT
TRBD1 once TRBJ1-3 TRBV28 CASTTGGASGNTIYF TGTGCCAGTACGACAGGGGGCGCCTCTGGAAACACCATATATTTT
TRBD1 NA TRBJ1-1 TRBV5-4 CASSLAGQGGTEAFF TGTGCCAGCAGCTTGGCCGGACAGGGCGGCACTGAAGCTTTCTTT
NA NA TRBJ2-3 TRBV7-3 CASSFYRTDTQYF TGTGCCAGCAGCTTCTACAGAACAGATACGCAGTATTTT
NA NA TRBJ2-3 TRBV6-4 CASSAKGGTDTQYF TGTGCCAGCAGTGCGAAGGGAGGCACAGATACGCAGTATTTT
NA NA TRBJ2-1 TRBV7-2 CASSTARLGGPYNEQFF TGTGCCAGCAGCACCGCCCGCTTAGGGGGACCCTACAATGAGCAGTTCTTC
NA NA TRBJ2-1 TRBV21-1 CASSKPEVGGEIRPTFNEQFF TGTGCCAGCAGCAAACCCGAGGTCGGGGGGGAAATTCGCCCCACTTTCAATGAGCAGTTCTTC
TRBD1 NA TRBJ1-2 TRBV7-9 CASRLTGGDGYTF TGTGCCAGCAGACTGACAGGGGGAGATGGCTACACCTTC
TRBD2 NA TRBJ2-2 TRBV5-1 CASSLSGSGGELFF TGCGCCAGCAGTCTTAGCGGGAGTGGCGGGGAGCTGTTTTTT
NA NA TRBJ2-7 TRBV21-1 CASSEGRDSLYEQYF TGTGCCAGCAGCGAGGGCCGGGACAGCCTCTACGAGCAGTACTTC
NA NA TRBJ1-5 TRBV3-1/TRBV3-2 CASSQGRGQPQHF TGTGCCAGCAGCCAAGGCCGGGGTCAGCCCCAGCATTTT
TRBD1 NA TRBJ2-3 TRBV19 CASRRGQGGGTDTQYF TGTGCCAGTAGGAGGGGACAGGGAGGTGGCACAGATACGCAGTATTTT
NA NA TRBJ2-7 TRBV10-1 CASSPTRTAGEQYF TGCGCCAGCAGTCCGACCCGGACAGCAGGGGAGCAGTACTTC
TRBD2 once TRBJ2-7 TRBV5-4 CASSPGTSGGIYEQYF TGTGCCAGCAGCCCGGGGACTAGCGGGGGGATCTACGAGCAGTACTTC